These 2 T cell receptor beta chains were all obtained from the same sample, sequenced in a study of cytomegalovirus exposure and HLA in healthy donors (dated by TCRdb to between 2016 and 2019). To prepare the library, the immunoSEQ multiplex PCR assay was applied. The multiplex PCR relied on a mix of 60 forward primers for TCR Vbeta segments and 13 reverse primers for TCR Jbeta segments. TCRdb provides this immuneACCESS table in a form limited to in-frame rearrangements. Some clones are lacking; in checked studies, under half of them reflect an unresolved V gene, and why the rest are absent is not known. For this sample the table gives about 110,000 clones, of which about four fifths were detected only once. Jointly, the top ten make up 22% of the sample. Sequences were obtained from PBMCs. These receptors all stem from a man aged 25 to 40 in good health and CMV-seropositive.

This sequence joins TRBV19 and TRBJ2-3; 7 nucleotides align to TRBD2. The V segment lost 5 bases and the J segment 1 base; nucleotides outside the gene matches: 12. Germline lookup yields CDR1 LNHDA and CDR2 SQIVND (reference sequence). This CDR3 contains 17 residues. CDR3 in DNA: TGTGCCAGTAGTCCCGGGATCAGCGGGACCCGCACAGATACGCAGTATTTT. It encodes CASSPGISGTRTDTQYF.

The chain links TRBV5-1 to TRBJ2-1, with 14 positions matching TRBD2. Trimming cost V 1 base and J 6 bases; bases outside gene matches: 6. CDR1 SGHRS and CDR2 YFSETQ come from the germline V gene. The CDR3 extends over 17 amino acids. This chain's CDR3 is CASSLLGLAGVGNEQFF. DNA of the CDR3: TGCGCCAGCAGCTTGCTGGGACTAGCGGGAGTAGGCAATGAGCAGTTCTTC.